The following is a TCR beta chain sequence with its context. Its binding antigen is unknown. Base qualities are not provided; no much larger clone lies one nucleotide away. This entry comes from a study of cytomegalovirus exposure and HLA in healthy donors (dated by TCRdb to between 2016 and 2019). With regard to the full study: According to an earlier analysis of 550 to 750 of the donors, roughly 180 million T cells yielded 90 million to 140 million unique TCR beta sequences and about 280 Gb of sequence data. An early release covering more than 500 HLA-typed donors comprised approximately 290 gigabases of sequencing data and 85 million to 100 million unique TCR sequences. Among the roughly 390 genotyped donors, 81% belonged to the genetic ancestry cluster associated with self-reported Caucasian donors. The study was designed to test whether signatures of past pathogen exposure could be identified by cataloging public T cell receptors. Using immunosequencing, the study profiled T cell repertoires from roughly 650 subjects and related those repertoires to cytomegalovirus serostatus. In addition to the first cohort of roughly 700 subjects, a separate validation cohort of over 90 different subjects was used. To predict cytomegalovirus infection status, the study brought together high-throughput TCR immunosequencing, statistical association of individual TCRs with disease status, and machine learning. A later analysis re-analyzed previously published TCR beta repertoires from 666 donors and added high-resolution HLA genotyping to study TCR occurrence patterns. In the later analysis, no new phenotypic data were used to find candidate immune exposures; instead, reliance was placed on TCR beta sequences and their occurrence across donors. In an earlier analysis of 500 to 650 of the donors, high-throughput TCR beta sequencing was used to judge whether each TCR beta V gene segment behaved as functional or pseudogenic. Alongside the repertoire data, information on donor age, sex, ethnicity and CMV serostatus was compiled. A later genetic analysis used genome-wide SNP genotypes for about three fifths of the 666 donors, treating that subset as a discovery cohort. All discovery cohort repertoires had been generated using a single sequencing platform. HLA typing included class I and class II loci at four-digit resolution. Typing coverage differed by locus: A, B, C, DRB1 and DQB1 were typed in about 620-640 donors, DQA1 in around 500, DPA1 in around 600, and DPB1 in just under 490. A few DR-DQ haplotypes were handled as single units for association and clustering because linkage in the cohort was strong. Among 398 genotyped donors of the cohort, an average of 235,054 unique TCR beta nucleotide sequences were sequenced per donor, 15% to 20% of them non-productive.

What the research found in general, with its limitations: A later analysis associated about 18,000 TCR beta sequences with specific HLA alleles at a false discovery rate of 0.05. Some IMGT-functional V segments, including TRBV6-2 and TRBV6-3, could not be distinguished by the 87-base-pair reads and were therefore excluded. While some public TCRs were present in many individuals, most TCR sequences turned up only very rarely across donors. A later genetic analysis reported fewer N-insertions in productive TCRs among donors in an Asian-associated ancestry cluster than the approximately 670-donor mean. CMV serostatus was the only immune exposure information available for the cohort. Correlated functional status among segregating V segments might be attributable to linkage disequilibrium, but an unknown experimental factor could not be ruled out. The authors suggested that the approach could potentially be extended to other disease states and immunological phenotypes. A total of roughly 160 TCR beta chains were listed by the study as associated with cytomegalovirus. In a later analysis, HLA-associated TCR beta chains were found to be more clonally expanded and to have lower generation probabilities than equally common non-associated chains. Over 15 rarely observed V segments, including chromosome 9 orphons, were excluded from the earlier analysis of approximately 500 of the donors because counts were too low. A few of the identified cytomegalovirus-associated TCR beta chains were confirmed in vitro to be specific for cytomegalovirus antigens. This cohort had only TCR beta chains sequenced, and the lack of alpha or paired-chain data limited which features could be detected. According to a later analysis, most CMV-associated TCR beta chains appeared to be HLA-restricted, and the HLA associations seemed to be driven largely by CMV exposure. In a later genetic analysis, a missense DCLRE1C variant was associated with V-gene and J-gene trimming of TCR beta chains, and the association was replicated in an independent cohort. In a later analysis, the rate of TCR association differed among HLA loci, with DRB1 alleles having the most associated TCRs and HLA-C alleles having the fewest. Because HLA typing was missing for some donors at each locus, association tests included only the typed subset. In an earlier analysis of a few hundred of the donors, most TCR beta V segments were observed in productive rearrangements about 90% or about 30% of the time, broadly matching IMGT annotations. The presence/absence analyses assumed that sequencing depth was roughly uniform across donors, and that assumption may not be true. The classifier was reported to diagnose cytomegalovirus status with high specificity and sensitivity in both the original and validation cohorts. A cluster of highly shared sequence variants was judged likely to be a technical artifact of the sequencing pipeline. A further reported finding was that TCR beta sequences accurately predicted the HLA-A and HLA-B alleles for most subjects in the first cohort. Several of the top co-occurrence clusters appeared to be linked to parvovirus B19, influenza, CMV and Epstein-Barr virus, according to a later analysis. Strong co-occurrence of HLA alleles, especially DR and DQ, made assigning TCR associations to individual alleles difficult.

Library creation used the immunoSEQ multiplex PCR assay. For the multiplex PCR, a mixture combining 60 forward primers for TCR Vbeta segments and 13 reverse primers for TCR Jbeta segments was used. A multiplex PCR assay on genomic DNA amplified the CDR3 region of rearranged TCR beta genes. Amplified TCR beta libraries were sequenced as 87-base-pair reads on the Illumina HiSeq System. Per the source publication's procedure: In a later analysis, 80 million or so unique TCR beta chains were counted across the approximately 640 repertoires, and around 10 million of these chains were shared by at least two donors. To remove PCR and sequencing errors, raw reads were error-corrected and collapsed into unique sequences using a nearest-neighbor algorithm that merged closely related sequences. V, D and J gene segments were assigned by aligning CDR3 sequences to IMGT reference sequences. For a sequence to be retained, a match of at least six nucleotides was required to both a V gene segment and a J gene segment. Rearrangements were called productive when the CDR3 lacked stop codons and stayed in frame with V and J; all others were non-productive. CDR3 was defined according to IMGT convention as the region running from the second conserved V-encoded cysteine to the conserved J-encoded phenylalanine. The earlier analysis of fewer than 750 of the donors excluded sequences that lacked an unambiguous match to a single V gene segment. In an earlier analysis of more than 500 of the donors, a V segment was called functional when productive rearrangements were above 56.7%, and segregating when the standard deviation between donors exceeded 5%. A statistical classification framework was developed to diagnose cytomegalovirus status using the catalog of TCR beta chain sequences. In a later analysis, V and J genes were assigned by comparing TCR nucleotide sequences against IMGT/GENE-DB human TR gene sequences. In a later analysis, CDR3 sequences and most-parsimonious VDJ recombination scenarios were assigned using the TCRdist pipeline. In a later analysis, each TCR beta chain was defined by its CDR3 amino acid sequence together with its V-gene family, and reads without a unique V-gene family were excluded. A later analysis removed 550 to 650 highly shared, low-generation-probability nucleotide sequences to deal with suspected cross-contamination and a sequencing artifact. For each public chain, a later analysis derived a clonal expansion index from normalized ranks of inferred template counts within each repertoire. In a later analysis, generation probabilities were computed using a VDJ recombination model fitted to out-of-frame rearrangements, and the results were checked against IGoR. In a later analysis, TCR-TCR, TCR-HLA and TCR-CMV co-occurrence was scored with hypergeometric tests, and a repertoire-size bias correction was applied to TCR pairs. In a later analysis, false discovery rates were estimated by permuting HLA or CMV assignments 20 times. In a later analysis, co-occurring TCRs were grouped with DBSCAN, and TCRdist sequence similarity was added when clustering was performed within HLA-allele-positive subsets. For co-occurrence clustering, repertoires with fewer than 30,000 or more than 120,000 public chains were excluded, along with five or six repertoires with anomalous nucleotide sharing. In TCRdb, the immuneACCESS table is reduced to in-frame sequences with V and J assigned. These tables do not hold every clone; where another copy was compared, an unresolved V gene accounts for under half, and the others remain unexplained. Clonal size and the V and J genes are those of that table, whereas D and trimming came from the DNA. The sample table holds approximately 280,000 clones, of which 75% to 90% were seen once. The ten largest make up less than 4% of the sample.

The cohort consisted of some 730 healthy bone marrow donors. At the time of sampling, all cohort members were nominally healthy, though unrecorded immune exposures were likely present. The donor tested CMV seropositive, placing the donor among the 290 or so seropositive members of the cohort. A peripheral blood sample was provided by each donor, and peripheral blood mononuclear cells were used for TCR beta sequencing. Genomic DNA was extracted from the blood cell samples with the Qiagen DNeasy Blood Extraction Kit. The CDR3 starts with the cysteine, ends with the phenylalanine, and has 12 residues. Left in the record is the CDR3 DNA by itself, 36 bases read in frame from the first base. The V end gives up 5 bases and the J end 6 bases, leaving 4 bases in the junction not matched to a gene. From the germline V gene (reference sequence), CDR1 is MNHNY and CDR2 is SVGAGI.

Material for sequencing was PBMCs. The V and J genes are TRBV6-6 and TRBJ2-7; TRBD2 matches 7 bases in the middle. The source is a man aged 35-49 years in good health and CMV-seropositive. The CDR3 reads CASSGGGSEQYF. The DNA sequence is TGTGCCAGCAGTGGGGGGGGGAGCGAGCAGTACTTC.